The present entry profiles one T cell receptor (beta chain) with its context. Its target is not known. Trimming removed 1 base at V and 2 bases at J, with 12 bases between. Germline V gene lookup returns CDR1 SQVTM and CDR2 ANQGSEA. The CDR3 runs to 15 residues. The method was immunoSEQ multiplex PCR; TCRdb's version includes in-frame clones alone and lacks a portion of them. The sample has roughly 120,000 clones; over 75% are singletons. The sample comes from a study of T cell responses to AZD1222 COVID-19 vaccine. Overall study findings and caveats: Donors, mostly white British, included more females; clonal diversity was possibly underestimated. A reported finding is that nearly half of spike-specific TCRs target unmutated variant regions. The repertoires were collected only after the peak T cell response.

This TCR was sampled from an adult in good health. V is TRBV29-1 and J is TRBJ1-5, with D possibly being TRBD1 (5 bases). Here the sequenced sample was peripheral blood, taken on day 0 of AZD1222 vaccination. The DNA of the CDR3 is TGCAGCGTTGAAGTTGGAGGGGCAGGCAATCAGCCCCAGCATTTT. Translating it yields CSVEVGGAGNQPQHF.